The 20 T cell receptor beta chains below all came from one sample that was sequenced in a study of shared clonotypes between healthy human individuals. CD45RO-negative, CCR7-positively selected cells formed the naive CD8 fraction, excluding terminally differentiated effector memory CD45RA+ cells. TCRdb's table, derived via immunoSEQ multiplex PCR, lists solely in-frame clones and lacks some. The sample consists of about 800,000 clones, approximately 96% of them appearing once. Sample: naive CD8+ T cells sorted from blood. The receptors shown here come from a young man in good health.

This chain's CDR3 is CASSTSGRYEQYF. CDR3 bases: TGTGCCAGCAGTACTAGCGGGAGATACGAGCAGTACTTC. J is TRBJ2-7 and V is TRBV6-6; 11 bases map to TRBD2. The CDR3 covers 13 residues. The ends lost 5 bases at V and 4 bases at J; junction bases unmatched: 1. The V gene's germline CDR1 is MNHNY and CDR2 SVGAGI (reference sequence).

The rearrangement uses TRBV15 and TRBJ2-1, with TRBD2 matching 10 bases. V lost 8 bases, J lost 8 bases, and 6 bases stayed unmatched. The V gene's germline CDR1 is LNHNV and CDR2 YYDKDF (reference sequence). The CDR3 has 13 residues. The CDR3 nucleotides are TGTGCCACCGGGGTAGCGGGGGGAGATGAGCAGTTCTTC. It encodes CATGVAGGDEQFF.

The chain couples TRBV19 to TRBJ2-1; D ambiguous. From germline, CDR1 is LNHDA and CDR2 SQIVND (reference sequence). The CDR3 totals 15 residues. V was shortened by 3 bases and J by 0 bases, with 9 bases between the two germline ends. CDR3 DNA sequence: TGTGCCAGTAGTATTCCGCTGAGCTCCTACAATGAGCAGTTCTTC. This encodes CASSIPLSSYNEQFF.

The V and J genes are TRBV6-1 and TRBJ2-1; a possible D gene is TRBD2 (6 bases). CDR3 size: 15 residues. V lost 2 bases and J 8 bases, leaving 16 bases between the germline ends. CDR1 and CDR2 (germline): MNHNS, SASEGT. The CDR3 nucleotides read TGTGCCAGCAGTGAAACGGGGGAGTTCTGGGATGAGCAGTTCTTC. It translates to CASSETGEFWDEQFF.

This clone was seen more than once but under ten times. The identical CDR3 is also encoded by other nucleotide sequences in the sample. J is TRBJ2-3 and V is TRBV7-9, with TRBD2 as a possible D gene (6 bases). CDR1 and CDR2 from the germline V gene are SEHNR and FQNEAQ (reference sequence). The V gene lost 1 base and the J gene lost 1 base, with 9 bases spanning the gap. The CDR3 covers 15 residues. CDR3 sequence reads: CASSLVVAGTDTQYF. The CDR3 DNA is TGTGCCAGCAGCTTAGTGGTAGCGGGCACAGATACGCAGTATTTT.

The CDR3 DNA follows: TGTGCCAGCAGCCCCGAGGGGTGGACAGCCTCCTACGAGCAGTACTTC. Protein: CASSPEGWTASYEQYF. This chain joins TRBV9 and TRBJ2-7; possibly TRBD1 for D (6 bases). V lost 4 bases and J lost 0, with 17 bases in between. The germline V gene has CDR1 SGDLS and CDR2 YYNGEE. This CDR3 is 16 amino acids long.

The chain is built from TRBV6-6 and TRBJ2-7, with D unclear. Germline CDR1 reads MNHNY; CDR2 reads SVGAGI (reference sequence). V lost 5 bases, J lost 3 bases, and 5 bases lay in between. The CDR3 length is 11 residues. The CDR3 DNA sequence: TGTGCCAGCAGTAAACTCTACGAGCAGTACTTC. It yields the protein CASSKLYEQYF.

This chain links TRBV7-3 with TRBJ1-1; 8 bases are shared with TRBD1. J gave up 6 bases and V 2 bases, and 5 bases lay outside the gene matches. The V gene's germline CDR1 is SGHTA and CDR2 FQGTGA. This CDR3 has 14 amino acids. CDR3 coding DNA: TGTGCCAGCAGCTTAGGGACAGGACGCGCTGAAGCTTTCTTT. This sequence encodes CASSLGTGRAEAFF.

This chain uses TRBV4-3 with TRBJ2-3; 9 bases align to TRBD2. The CDR3 consists of 16 residues. CDR1 is LGHNA and CDR2 is YSLEER in the germline V gene. The V gene end was trimmed by 0 bases and the J gene end by 4 bases; junction bases not matched to a gene: 5. The CDR3 DNA reads as TGCGCCAGCAGCCAAGATTACGCGGGAGGGCCAGATACGCAGTATTTT. Encoded protein: CASSQDYAGGPDTQYF.

The chain couples TRBV10-2 to TRBJ2-1; 9 bases are shared with TRBD2. Per the germline V gene, CDR1 is WSHSY and CDR2 is SAAADI. V lost 8 bases, J lost 4 bases, and 15 bases stayed unmatched. This CDR3 comprises 17 residues. The CDR3 protein is CASYTTFSGSLYNEQFF. CDR3 DNA sequence: TGCGCCAGCTATACCACATTTAGCGGGAGCCTTTACAATGAGCAGTTCTTC.

The CDR3 reads CASSLTGGYNEQFF. The CDR3 nucleotides read TGTGCCAGCAGCTTGACTGGGGGCTACAATGAGCAGTTCTTC. The V gene is TRBV9, the J gene TRBJ2-1; D may match TRBD1 or TRBD2 (5 bases each). V was shortened by 4 bases and J by 3 bases, with 11 bases between the two germline ends. The CDR3 is 14 residues long. CDR1 is SGDLS, CDR2 YYNGEE, per germline.

This rearrangement joins TRBV27 to TRBJ2-7; D remains ambiguous. CDR3 length: 13 residues. Germline lookup yields CDR1 MNHEY and CDR2 SMNVEV (reference sequence). V shed 1 base and J shed 5 bases, with 9 bases lying between them. Here the CDR3 reads CASSLFLHDEQYF. CDR3 nucleotides: TGTGCCAGCAGTTTATTTTTACACGACGAGCAGTACTTC.

V is TRBV13 and J is TRBJ2-2; no reliable D call. Trimming removed 3 bases from V and 4 bases from J, with 12 bases in between. CDR1 PRHDT and CDR2 FYEKMQ come from the germline V gene (reference sequence). This CDR3 is 15 amino acids long. CDR3 in amino acids: CASSFRLVPTGELFF. CDR3 DNA: TGTGCCAGCAGCTTCCGGCTAGTCCCCACCGGGGAGCTGTTTTTT. Supplemented by reference TRBV13 and TRBJ2-2, the full variable domain reads AAGVIQSPRHLIKEKRETATLKCYPIPRHDTVYWYQQGPGQDPQFLISFYEKMQSDKGSIPDRFSAQQFSDYHSELNMSSLELGDSALYFCASSFRLVPTGELFFGEGSRLTVL.

This sequence joins TRBV7-3 and TRBJ2-1; TRBD2 agrees at 7 bases. Germline V CDR1 and CDR2: SGHTA, FQGTGA. J gave up 4 bases and V 6 bases, and 9 bases lay outside the gene matches. CDR3 length: 15 residues. The CDR3 loop is CASRSEAAGYNEQFF. In DNA form, the CDR3 reads TGTGCCAGCAGATCGGAGGCAGCGGGATACAATGAGCAGTTCTTC.

The V and J genes are TRBV4-1 and TRBJ2-3; TRBD2 matches at 10 bases. This CDR3 spans 16 amino acids. Trimming cost V 4 bases and J 2 bases; bases outside gene matches: 6. The V gene's germline CDR1 is MGHRA and CDR2 YSYEKL. CDR3 sequence reads: CASSLRGTSVTDTQYF. The CDR3 nucleotides are TGCGCCAGCAGCCTCAGAGGGACTAGCGTCACAGATACGCAGTATTTT.

This chain's CDR3 is CASSLLPEGDYEQYF. CDR3 nucleotide sequence: TGTGCCAGCAGTTTATTGCCAGAGGGGGACTACGAGCAGTACTTC. The J gene is TRBJ2-7, the V gene TRBV28; TRBD1 is a possible D gene (6 bases). The germline gives CDR1 MDHEN, CDR2 SYDVKM. This CDR3 is 15 amino acids long. V lost 1 base and J lost 3, with 13 bases in between.

The chain is built from TRBV5-1 and TRBJ2-1; 9 positions agree with TRBD1. The V gene's germline CDR1 is SGHRS and CDR2 YFSETQ. The CDR3 is 13 residues long. V gave up 0 bases and J gave up 10 bases; unmatched junction bases: 2. The CDR3 DNA reads as TGCGCCAGCAGCTTGGGGACAGGGGACGAGCAGTTCTTC. Its translation is CASSLGTGDEQFF.

On this clone: The same CDR3 can be traced to other DNA sequences in this sample. The chain is built from TRBV11-2 and TRBJ2-7; D is possibly TRBD2 (6 bases). Germline V gives CDR1 SGHAT, CDR2 FQNNGV. V shed 4 bases and J shed 2 bases, with 12 bases lying between them. This CDR3 region has 14 residues. This CDR3 reads CASSYGTGTYEQYF. The CDR3 nucleotides read TGTGCCAGCAGCTATGGGACTGGAACCTACGAGCAGTACTTC.

The chain couples TRBV28 to TRBJ2-7; D gene ambiguous. The V gene's germline CDR1 is MDHEN and CDR2 SYDVKM. V was trimmed by 4 bases and J by 1 base, leaving 17 bases between them. The CDR3 has 16 amino acids. In DNA form, the CDR3 reads TGTGCCAGCAGTTACCCCCTCCGGATCCCTTCCTACGAGCAGTACTTC. Its protein product is CASSYPLRIPSYEQYF.

The chain joins TRBV5-5 to TRBJ2-1, with 12 bases identical to TRBD2. J was trimmed by 6 bases and V by 0 bases; bases with no gene match: 13. This CDR3 has 19 amino acids. Germline assignment: CDR1 SGHKS and CDR2 YYEKEE (reference sequence). In nucleotides, the CDR3 is TGTGCCAGCAGCTTGGTTTTGGGACCCGCTAGCGGGAGGGCCAATGAGCAGTTCTTC. This translates into CASSLVLGPASGRANEQFF.